This TCR beta chain was recorded in a study of cytomegalovirus exposure and HLA in healthy donors. The germline V and J ends were trimmed by 4 bases and 0 bases, with 11 bases remaining between them. The CDR3 spans 15 residues. Germline CDR1 reads SGHDT; CDR2 reads YYEEEE. Concerning this clone itself: Its antigen is as yet unknown.

PCR amplification relied on 60 Vbeta primers (plus 13 Jbeta primers). The protocol was immunoSEQ multiplex PCR, while the TCRdb copy is restricted to in-frame clones and leaves out a portion. The sample has approximately 54,000 clones, more than 70% seen once; the top ten hold 3% to 3.5%. Points from the study as a whole: A later analysis showed TCR association rates differing by HLA locus, peaking at DRB1 and lowest at HLA-C.

The source material was PBMCs. This sequence was found in a woman younger than 35 in good health and CMV-seronegative. The chain links TRBV5-6 to TRBJ2-1; D call uncertain. Here the CDR3 DNA reads TGTGCCAGCAGCCGTACGGAGAGCTCCTACAATGAGCAGTTCTTC. Translation gives CASSRTESSYNEQFF.